What follows describes a single T cell receptor beta chain. Antigen unknown. The record originates from a study of a mutant IDH1 vaccine in newly diagnosed glioma. Background on the study: In weeks 1, 3, 5, 7, 11, 15, 19 and 23, patients were immunized, eight times in all. Commencement of vaccination occurred 4-6 weeks following radiotherapy alone, or concurrently with temozolomide cycles. Earlier treatment was radiotherapy, temozolomide, or both, with most getting both.

Time point specified: week 23, last vaccination. All doses held 300 ug of mutant IDH1 20-mer peptide, with topical imiquimod. Clones were sequenced by immunoSEQ multiplex PCR, and TCRdb holds only the in-frame ones, with some missing. The sample yields 40,000 to 45,000 clones, roughly 83% seen once. This TCR came from a woman aged 18-35 years with glioma. Some clones in this sample may be carry-over from other donors' samples. The starting material was PBMCs, obtained from a glioma patient whose treatment included an IDH1 peptide vaccine.

The CDR3 DNA sequence: TGCGCCAGCAGCTTGAGTCTTCCGCGGGACACTGAAGCTTTCTTT. It is translated as CASSLSLPRDTEAFF. This chain connects TRBV5-1 to TRBJ1-1, with no clear D. The V gene's germline CDR1 is SGHRS and CDR2 YFSETQ. The CDR3 runs to 15 residues. The germline V and J ends were trimmed by 1 base and 3 bases, with 13 bases remaining between them.